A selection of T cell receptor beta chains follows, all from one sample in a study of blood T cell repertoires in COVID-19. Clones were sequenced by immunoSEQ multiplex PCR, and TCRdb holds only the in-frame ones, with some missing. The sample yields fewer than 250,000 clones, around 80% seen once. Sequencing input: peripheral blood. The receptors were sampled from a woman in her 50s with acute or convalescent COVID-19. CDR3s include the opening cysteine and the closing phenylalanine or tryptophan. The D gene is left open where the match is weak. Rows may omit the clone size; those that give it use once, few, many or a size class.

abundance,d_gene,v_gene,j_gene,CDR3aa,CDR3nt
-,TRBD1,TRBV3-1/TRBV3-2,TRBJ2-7,CASSPRDRMVYEQYF,TGTGCCAGCAGCCCCCGGGACAGGATGGTGTACGAGCAGTACTTC
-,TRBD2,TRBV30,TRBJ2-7,CAWSAGTSGSYEQYF,TGTGCCTGGAGTGCCGGGACTAGCGGGAGTTACGAGCAGTACTTC
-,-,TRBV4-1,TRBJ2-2,CASSPRDLTGELFF,TGCGCCAGCAGCCCGAGGGACTTGACCGGGGAGCTGTTTTTT
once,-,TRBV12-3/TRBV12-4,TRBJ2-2,CASSLGLVGELFF,TGTGCCAGCAGTTTGGGACTCGTCGGGGAGCTGTTTTTT
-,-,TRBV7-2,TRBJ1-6,CASSLIRGNSPLHF,TGTGCCAGCAGCTTAATCCGGGGGAATTCACCCCTCCACTTT
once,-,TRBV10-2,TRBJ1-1,CASSDQDQRGTEAFF,TGCGCCAGCAGTGACCAAGACCAGCGGGGCACTGAAGCTTTCTTT
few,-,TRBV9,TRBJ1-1,CASGSGDGNTEAFF,TGTGCCAGTGGCTCAGGGGATGGGAACACTGAAGCTTTCTTT
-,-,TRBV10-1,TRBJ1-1,CASRQRVDTEAFF,TGCGCCAGCAGGCAGAGGGTAGACACTGAAGCTTTCTTT
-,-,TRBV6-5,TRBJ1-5,CASSSSHSNQPQHF,TGTGCCAGCAGTTCCTCCCATAGCAATCAGCCCCAGCATTTT
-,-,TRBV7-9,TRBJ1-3,CASSPDISGNTIYF,TGTGCCAGCAGCCCAGATATATCTGGAAACACCATATATTTT
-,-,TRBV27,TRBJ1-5,CASRPGLWGDQPQHF,TGTGCCAGCAGACCTGGGCTATGGGGAGATCAGCCCCAGCATTTT
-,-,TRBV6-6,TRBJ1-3,CASSYSFIHGGNTIYF,TGTGCCAGCAGTTACTCGTTCATTCACGGGGGAAACACCATATATTTT
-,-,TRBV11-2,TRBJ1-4,CASSSTPGYEKLFF,TGTGCCAGCAGCTCTACACCGGGATATGAAAAACTGTTTTTT
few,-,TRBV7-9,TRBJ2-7,CASSPRQGGEQYF,TGTGCCAGCAGCCCCCGCCAGGGAGGCGAGCAGTACTTC
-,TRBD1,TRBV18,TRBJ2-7,CASSRGQDDYEQYF,TGTGCCAGCTCCCGTGGACAGGATGACTACGAGCAGTACTTC
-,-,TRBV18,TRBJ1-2,CASSPDMKGYGYTF,TGTGCCAGCTCACCGGACATGAAAGGCTATGGCTACACCTTC
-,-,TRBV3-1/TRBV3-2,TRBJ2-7,CASKNERVQYF,TGTGCCAGCAAAAATGAGCGGGTGCAGTACTTC
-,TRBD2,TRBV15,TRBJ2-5,CATKISGRAEETQYF,TGTGCCACCAAAATCAGCGGGAGGGCCGAAGAGACCCAGTACTTC
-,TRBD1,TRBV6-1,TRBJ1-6,CASSELGDRGPAPLHF,TGTGCCAGCAGTGAACTTGGGGACAGGGGGCCGGCACCCCTCCACTTT
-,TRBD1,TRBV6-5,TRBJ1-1,CASSYDRVVTEAFF,TGTGCCAGCAGTTACGACAGGGTAGTCACTGAAGCTTTCTTT
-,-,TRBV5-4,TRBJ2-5,CASSGGGRNLQETQYF,TGTGCCAGCAGCGGCGGGGGCCGCAATTTACAAGAGACCCAGTACTTC
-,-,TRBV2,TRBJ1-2,CASSEQWQVNYGYTF,TGTGCCAGCAGTGAACAGTGGCAGGTTAACTATGGCTACACCTTC
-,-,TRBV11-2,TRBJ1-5,CASSPDPGYNQPQHF,TGTGCCAGCAGCCCCGACCCAGGTTACAATCAGCCCCAGCATTTT
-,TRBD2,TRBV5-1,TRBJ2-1,CASSWTSGSPSYNEQFF,TGCGCCAGCAGCTGGACTAGCGGGAGTCCTTCCTACAATGAGCAGTTCTTC
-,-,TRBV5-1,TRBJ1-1,CASSPGDGGTEAFF,TGCGCCAGCAGCCCTGGAGACGGGGGCACTGAAGCTTTCTTT
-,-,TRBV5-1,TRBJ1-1,CASSFDANLLNTEAFF,TGCGCCAGCAGCTTCGATGCTAACCTCCTGAACACTGAAGCTTTCTTT
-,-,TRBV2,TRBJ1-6,CASSEEVRTAGNSPLHF,TGTGCCAGCAGCGAAGAGGTCAGGACTGCGGGTAATTCACCCCTCCACTTT
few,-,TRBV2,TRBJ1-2,CASSEGVTFAYGYTF,TGTGCCAGCAGTGAAGGCGTAACTTTCGCCTATGGCTACACCTTC
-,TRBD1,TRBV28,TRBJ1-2,CASSYGQGQGGYTF,TGTGCCAGCAGTTACGGACAGGGTCAGGGCGGCTACACCTTC
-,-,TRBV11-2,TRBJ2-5,CASSPSETQYF,TGTGCCAGCAGCCCGTCAGAGACCCAGTACTTC
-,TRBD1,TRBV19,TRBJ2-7,CASTDRGTYEQYF,TGTGCCAGTACGGACAGGGGAACTTACGAGCAGTACTTC
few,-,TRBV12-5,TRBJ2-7,CASGSPRTDSYEQYF,TGTGCTAGTGGTTCCCCCCGGACTGATTCCTACGAGCAGTACTTC
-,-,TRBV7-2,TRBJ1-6,CASSLSQSLTLHF,TGTGCCAGCAGCTTATCTCAGTCTTTGACCCTCCACTTT
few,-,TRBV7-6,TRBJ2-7,CASSLMTGGSYEQYF,TGTGCCAGCAGCCTGATGACAGGTGGCTCCTACGAGCAGTACTTC
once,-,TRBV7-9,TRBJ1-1,CASSLGQGSEAFF,TGTGCCAGCAGCTTAGGGCAGGGTTCTGAAGCTTTCTTT
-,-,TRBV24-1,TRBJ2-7,CATSDSATGGALAEQYF,TGTGCCACCAGTGATTCAGCCACTGGCGGGGCCCTCGCTGAGCAGTACTTC
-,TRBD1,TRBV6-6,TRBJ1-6,CASHVPGGSYNSPLHF,TGTGCCAGCCATGTACCAGGGGGATCCTATAATTCACCCCTCCACTTT
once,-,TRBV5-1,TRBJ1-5,CASSPSGYSNQPQHF,TGCGCCAGCAGCCCATCGGGTTATAGCAATCAGCCCCAGCATTTT
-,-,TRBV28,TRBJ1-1,CASSRGMGTEAFF,TGTGCCAGCAGTCGGGGGATGGGGACTGAAGCTTTCTTT
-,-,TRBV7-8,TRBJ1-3,CASSLSPDNSGNTIYF,TGTGCCAGCAGCTTAAGTCCAGACAACTCTGGAAACACCATATATTTT
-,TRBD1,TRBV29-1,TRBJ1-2,CSVDQGTGGYTF,TGCAGCGTTGATCAGGGGACAGGAGGCTACACCTTC
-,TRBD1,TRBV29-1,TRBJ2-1,CSGRQGDSYNEQFF,TGCAGCGGGCGACAGGGGGACTCCTACAATGAGCAGTTCTTC
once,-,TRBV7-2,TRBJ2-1,CASSSPGYYNEQFF,TGTGCCAGCAGCTCACCCGGGTATTACAATGAGCAGTTCTTC
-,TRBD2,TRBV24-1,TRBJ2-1,CATTTSGIYNEQFF,TGTGCCACCACCACGAGCGGGATTTACAATGAGCAGTTCTTC
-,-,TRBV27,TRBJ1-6,CASSSAFRTANFNSPLHF,TGTGCCAGCAGTTCGGCCTTTCGGACAGCAAATTTTAATTCACCCCTCCACTTT
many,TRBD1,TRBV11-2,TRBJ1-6,CASSADRGQGNSPLHF,TGTGCCAGCAGCGCCGACAGGGGGCAAGGGAATTCACCCCTCCACTTT
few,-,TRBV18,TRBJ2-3,CASSLPTGYTDTQYF,TGTGCCAGCTCACTACCGACAGGTTACACAGATACGCAGTATTTT
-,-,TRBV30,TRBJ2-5,CAWSLGTGGVETQYF,TGTGCCTGGAGTTTGGGGACGGGCGGGGTGGAGACCCAGTACTTC
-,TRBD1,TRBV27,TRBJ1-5,CASSLSVLRTGSQPQHF,TGTGCCAGCAGTTTATCCGTTCTTCGGACAGGGAGTCAGCCCCAGCATTTT
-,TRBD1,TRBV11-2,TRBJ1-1,CASSSRDRGDTEAFF,TGTGCCAGCAGCTCAAGGGACAGGGGCGACACTGAAGCTTTCTTT
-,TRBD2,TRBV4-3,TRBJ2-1,CASSQRQSGGVNEQFF,TGCGCCAGCAGCCAAAGACAAAGCGGGGGGGTCAATGAGCAGTTCTTC
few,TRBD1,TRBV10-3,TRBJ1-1,CASWTGFTNTEAFF,TGTGCCTCCTGGACAGGGTTTACGAACACTGAAGCTTTCTTT
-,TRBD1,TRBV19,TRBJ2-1,CASRTQGQGYVNEQFF,TGTGCCAGTAGGACGCAGGGACAGGGCTACGTCAATGAGCAGTTCTTC
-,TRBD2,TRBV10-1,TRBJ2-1,CASSEAGDGNEQFF,TGCGCCAGCAGTGAGGCGGGAGATGGGAATGAGCAGTTCTTC
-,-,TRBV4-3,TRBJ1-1,CASSQDIDTEAFF,TGCGCCAGCAGCCAAGATATAGACACTGAAGCTTTCTTT
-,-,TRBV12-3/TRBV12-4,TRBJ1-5,CASSRRDQPQHF,TGTGCCAGCAGCCGCCGAGATCAGCCCCAGCATTTT
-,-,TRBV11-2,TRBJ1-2,CASSRGNSGYGYTF,TGTGCCAGCAGCAGAGGAAATTCGGGCTATGGCTACACCTTC
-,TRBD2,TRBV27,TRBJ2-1,CASSLREGNEQFF,TGTGCCAGCAGTTTAAGGGAGGGGAATGAGCAGTTCTTC
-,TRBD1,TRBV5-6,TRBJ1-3,CASSLGTGLRADTIYF,TGTGCCAGCAGCTTGGGGACAGGGTTGCGGGCCGACACCATATATTTT